The clone carrying this T cell receptor beta chain was seen ten or more times. During its preparation, the TCRbeta library received unique molecular identifiers. TCRdb re-derived calls from the PCR reads in MiXCR, one entry per CDR3 protein. The sample has approximately 100,000 distinct CDR3 sequences, 12% seen once. The germline V gene has CDR1 SGHNT and CDR2 YYREEE (reference sequence). CDR3 size: 13 residues. The sample is drawn from a study of T-cell reconstitution after alpha-beta-depleted transplantation in children. Here the sequenced sample was PBMCs from the stem cell graft donor, taken from the stem cell graft. The TCR originated in a human donor who donated a stem cell graft to a child with inherited bone marrow failure. The V call is TRBV5-4, the J call TRBJ2-5, with 11 bases lining up with TRBD1. In DNA, the CDR3 is TGTGCAGCCAGGACAGGGGGCATGGAGACCCAGTACTTC. This encodes CAARTGGMETQYF.